This T cell receptor (beta chain) was sequenced during a study of blood T cell repertoires in COVID-19. Study-wide background: COVID-19 samples collected from the United States, Italy and Spain covered acute and convalescent phases. T cells, B-cell-depleted T cells, or PBMCs supplied cDNA or gDNA.

As handled by the study authors: Quantification of nucleated cells was approximated via reference gene primer amplification. The table came from immunoSEQ multiplex PCR; TCRdb's copy has only in-frame clones and leaves some out. The DNA gave D and trimming, while V, J and clone size come from that table. The sample contains 75,000 to 80,000 clones, about 88% of which appear only once. V lost 3 bases to trimming and J lost 4 bases; unmatched junction nucleotides: 13. The CDR3 is 17 amino acids. The germline gives CDR1 SGHRS, CDR2 YFSETQ. The genes are TRBV5-1 and TRBJ2-3; 8 nucleotides match TRBD1. This TCR was recovered from a human donor in a cohort sampled during active COVID-19. The sequenced sample consisted of peripheral blood. The CDR3 here is CASSYSPIQGGSDTQYF. Here the CDR3 DNA reads TGCGCCAGCAGCTACAGCCCCATACAGGGGGGCTCAGATACGCAGTATTTT.